This T cell receptor (beta chain) was sequenced during a study of blood T cell repertoires in COVID-19. Overall study context: Sites across the United States, Italy and Spain contributed samples from acute and convalescent COVID-19. Nucleic acid was either cDNA or gDNA, and it came from T cells, B-cell-depleted T cells, or PBMCs.

Trimming took 4 bases from V and 8 from J, leaving 16 bases between them. The CDR3 extends over 15 amino acids. The germline V gene has CDR1 SGHRS and CDR2 YFSETQ. Original data processing: Counts of nucleated cells, estimated from reference gene primer amplification, were obtained. Here immunoSEQ multiplex PCR was the method, and the copy in TCRdb shows in-frame clones only, minus some. The V and J calls and clone size were taken over from that table, and D and trimming were inferred from the DNA. The sample lists around 300,000 clones, roughly 88% occurring once. The origin of this receptor is a woman aged 30 to 39 with active or convalescent COVID-19. The rearrangement joins TRBV5-1 to TRBJ1-6; no firm D call. Sequencing input: peripheral blood. Here the CDR3 reads CASSTAPGPDSPLHF. The CDR3 nucleotides are TGCGCCAGCAGCACGGCCCCGGGTCCGGATTCACCCCTCCACTTT.